The 18 T cell receptor beta chains given below trace back to one sample, sequenced in a study of response to subunit inactivated influenza vaccine. TCRdb re-derived calls from the RT-PCR reads in MiXCR, one entry per CDR3 protein. The repertoire has 450,000 to 550,000 distinct CDR3 sequences, less than 30% of them found once; the top ten carry approximately 2%. The sequenced sample was CD4+ T cells sorted from PBMCs, obtained more than 4 days after vaccination. The receptors here all came from a man in his fifties who received an inactivated influenza vaccine.

J is TRBJ2-7 and V is TRBV4-3, with D maybe TRBD2 (5 bases). This CDR3 is 13 amino acids long. Germline lookup yields CDR1 LGHNA and CDR2 YSLEER. The V end was cut by 2 bases, the J end by 7 bases, with 12 bases between. The CDR3 sequence is CASSQTSGGEQYF. The CDR3 region has the DNA TGCGCCAGCAGCCAAACCTCGGGCGGGGAGCAGTACTTC.

The gene calls are TRBV12-3 or TRBV12-4 and TRBJ2-5, with no clear D. The CDR3 is made up of 13 amino acids. Trimming shortened V by 5 bases and J by 0 bases, and 7 bases separated the two germline ends. This CDR3 is CASSKRYQETQYF. The CDR3 coding sequence is TGTGCCAGCAGTAAGAGATACCAAGAGACCCAGTACTTC.

CDR3 residues: CSARGTAQTDTQYF. CDR3 in DNA: TGCAGTGCCCGAGGGACAGCCCAAACAGATACGCAGTATTTT. The V gene is TRBV20-1, the J gene TRBJ2-3; 7 nucleotides match TRBD1. The germline V gene has CDR1 DFQATT and CDR2 SNEGSKA (reference sequence). V dropped 6 bases and J dropped 3; count of bases not matched to a gene: 9. The CDR3 extends over 14 amino acids.

The chain links TRBV6-2 or TRBV6-3 to TRBJ1-5, with 7 bases lining up with TRBD1. This CDR3 is 16 amino acids long. J lost 4 bases, V lost 2 bases, and 8 bases had no gene match. CDR1 MNHEY and CDR2 SVGEGT come from the germline V gene. CDR3 in amino acids: CASSYGAGGPNQPQHF. The CDR3 nucleotides read TGTGCCAGCAGTTACGGGGCAGGGGGACCTAATCAGCCCCAGCATTTT.

V usage is TRBV2 and J usage is TRBJ2-3, with unresolved D. V shed 4 bases and J shed 2 bases, with 16 bases lying between them. The CDR3 contains 16 residues. The V gene's germline CDR1 is SNHLY and CDR2 FYNNEI. This CDR3 reads CASSALIFRDTDTQYF. CDR3 DNA sequence: TGTGCCAGCAGTGCACTCATATTCAGAGACACAGATACGCAGTATTTT. The whole variable domain, remainder taken from reference TRBV2 and TRBJ2-3, is EPEVTQTPSHQVTQMGQEVILRCVPISNHLYFYWYRQILGQKVEFLVSFYNNEISEKSEIFDDQFSVERPDGSNFTLKIRSTKLEDSAMYFCASSALIFRDTDTQYFGPGTRLTVL.

This clonotype occurred many times. The CDR3 DNA reads TGCGCCAGCAGCGAGGACAGATCCTACAATGAGCAGTTCTTC. It yields the protein CASSEDRSYNEQFF. V usage is TRBV5-1 and J usage is TRBJ2-1; D may be TRBD1 (6 bases). Trimming removed 4 bases at V and 1 base at J, with 9 bases between. CDR1 and CDR2 (germline): SGHRS, YFSETQ. The CDR3 totals 14 residues.

This clonotype was detected a few times. V usage is TRBV5-1 and J usage is TRBJ2-3, with a possible D match to TRBD2 (6 bases). CDR1 SGHRS and CDR2 YFSETQ come from the germline V gene. The CDR3 covers 16 residues. Trimming shortened V by 4 bases and J by 0 bases, and 15 bases separated the two germline ends. The CDR3 reads CASSLSGETSTDTQYF. The CDR3 DNA sequence: TGCGCCAGCAGCCTTAGCGGAGAAACTAGCACAGATACGCAGTATTTT.

In this sample, this clonotype turned up a few times. The gene calls are TRBV20-1 and TRBJ2-1, with 8 bases lining up with TRBD2. The CDR3 consists of 15 residues. The germline gives CDR1 DFQATT, CDR2 SNEGSKA (reference sequence). J gave up 8 bases and V 3 bases, and 12 bases lay outside the gene matches. The DNA of the CDR3 is TGCAGTGCTAGTGGGGCGGGCGGGAGGACGGATGAGCAGTTCTTC. It translates to CSASGAGGRTDEQFF.

The chain employs TRBV12-3 or TRBV12-4 and TRBJ2-7; the D gene is possibly TRBD1 (6 bases). The CDR3 is 13 amino acids. Trimming shortened V by 4 bases and J by 5 bases, and 12 bases separated the two germline ends. This chain's CDR3 is CASSSIQGHEQYF. Written as DNA, the CDR3 is TGTGCCAGCAGTTCTATACAGGGCCACGAGCAGTACTTC.

This clonotype has more than one count but fewer than ten. The rearrangement joins TRBV11-2 to TRBJ2-5; D is tentatively TRBD1 or TRBD2 (6 bases each). The CDR3 is 17 residues long. Trimming shortened V by 0 bases and J by 0 bases, and 14 bases separated the two germline ends. Per the germline V gene, CDR1 is SGHAT and CDR2 is FQNNGV. The CDR3 DNA sequence: TGTGCCAGCAGCTTAGATCTGGGGGGCCCGTACCAAGAGACCCAGTACTTC. Protein sequence: CASSLDLGGPYQETQYF.

In its sample, this clonotype was seen many times. The chain carries TRBV7-2 and TRBJ1-5; D may be TRBD1 (6 bases). The V and J ends lost 6 bases and 7 bases respectively, with 16 bases between them. Germline V gene data show CDR1 as SGHTA and CDR2 as FQGNSA. This CDR3 region has 14 residues. CDR3 protein: CASSFLQGGQPQHF. The CDR3 DNA is TGTGCCAGCAGTTTCCTACAGGGAGGGCAGCCCCAGCATTTT.

The chain links TRBV9 to TRBJ2-5; TRBD1 is a possible D gene (5 bases). The ends were cut back, 0 bases at V and 1 base at J, with 10 bases in the middle. Germline lookup yields CDR1 SGDLS and CDR2 YYNGEE. This CDR3 has 15 residues. The CDR3 nucleotides are TGTGCCAGCAGCGTAGGCATGACAGCCCAAGAGACCCAGTACTTC. Protein: CASSVGMTAQETQYF.

This clonotype appeared a few times. V usage is TRBV4-1 and J usage is TRBJ1-5; 7 nucleotides align to TRBD1. This CDR3 comprises 16 residues. J was trimmed by 0 bases and V by 0 bases; bases with no gene match: 2. Germline V gene sequence: CDR1 MGHRA, CDR2 YSYEKL. In nucleotides, the CDR3 is TGCGCCAGCAGCCAAGAGGGGACAGATAGCAATCAGCCCCAGCATTTT. Encoded protein: CASSQEGTDSNQPQHF.

J is TRBJ2-2 and V is TRBV5-5, with 7 positions matching TRBD2. Germline values: CDR1 SGHKS, CDR2 YYEKEE (reference sequence). The J segment lost 1 base and the V segment lost 2 bases, leaving 2 bases of the junction unmatched. CDR3 length: 15 residues. The CDR3 loop reads CASSLLALNTGELFF. The CDR3 region has the DNA TGTGCCAGCAGCTTACTAGCGTTGAACACCGGGGAGCTGTTTTTT. The whole variable domain, remainder taken from reference TRBV5-5 and TRBJ2-2, is DAGVTQSPTHLIKTRGQQVTLRCSPISGHKSVSWYQQVLGQGPQFIFQYYEKEERGRGNFPDRFSARQFPNYSSELNVNALLLGDSALYLCASSLLALNTGELFFGEGSRLTVL.

This clonotype came up a few times. The rearrangement links TRBV20-1 to TRBJ2-1; 7 positions match TRBD2. Germline trimming cut 5 bases from V and 7 bases from J; bases unmatched to any gene: 8. The germline V gene encodes CDR1 DFQATT and CDR2 SNEGSKA (reference sequence). CDR3 length: 13 amino acids. Here the CDR3 reads CSAPRLAANEQFF. The CDR3 DNA sequence: TGCAGTGCTCCGAGACTAGCCGCAAATGAGCAGTTCTTC.

There are a few counts of this clonotype. This sequence joins TRBV5-1 and TRBJ2-1; the D call may be TRBD1 or TRBD2 (5 bases each). Trimming pared 3 bases from V and 3 bases from J, leaving 13 bases between. The CDR3 runs to 15 residues. Germline CDR1 reads SGHRS; CDR2 reads YFSETQ. As DNA, the CDR3 is TGCGCCAGCAGCTGGGGACGTGGGAGCTACAATGAGCAGTTCTTC. Its protein is CASSWGRGSYNEQFF.

This clonotype was picked up many times. V is TRBV12-3 or TRBV12-4 and J is TRBJ2-1, with D hard to call. V lost 3 bases and J lost 7, with 10 bases in between. This CDR3 region has 13 residues. The CDR3 sequence: CASSLGLMNEQFF. The CDR3 bases are TGTGCCAGCAGTTTGGGTCTAATGAATGAGCAGTTCTTC.

The table lists this clonotype with a count of one. The rearrangement links TRBV3-1 to TRBJ2-5; TRBD2 agrees at 9 bases. Germline V CDR1 and CDR2: LGHDT, YNNKEL (reference sequence). This CDR3 has 17 residues. V was pared by 4 bases and J by 2 bases, with 11 bases of the junction left unmatched. The CDR3 nucleotides read TGTGCCAGCAGCCGGAGGCTCCTAGCGGGGAAACAAGAGACCCAGTACTTC. Translated: CASSRRLLAGKQETQYF.